This record covers a single T cell receptor (beta chain). The source of the sample is a study of shared clonotypes between healthy human individuals. Only in-frame clones appear in the TCRdb table, and some are missing; sequencing was by immunoSEQ multiplex PCR. The table records around 2,000,000 clones, about 95% of them present only once. This CDR3 region has 15 residues. CDR1 MNHNS and CDR2 SASEGT come from the germline V gene. V lost 4 bases to trimming and J lost 6 bases, with 16 bases between them. Cells designated naive CD8 were CD45RO-negative and were positively selected for CCR7, with terminally differentiated effector memory CD45RA+ cells excluded.

Sequenced: naive CD8+ T cells sorted from blood. The sequence came from a man aged 18 to 35 in good health. This chain connects TRBV6-1 to TRBJ2-4; perhaps TRBD2 as D (6 bases). CDR3 sequence reads: CASSVGRTPVNIQYF. CDR3 DNA: TGTGCCAGCAGTGTTGGGAGGACACCCGTAAACATTCAGTACTTC.